This T cell receptor (beta chain) emerged from a study of OX40 agonist ivuxolimab in advanced cancers. A single count supports this clone. The protocol was immunoSEQ multiplex PCR, while the TCRdb copy is restricted to in-frame clones and leaves out a portion. In the table there are over 90,000 clones, roughly 95% of which are singletons. There are 12 residues in the CDR3. This material consisted of CD4+ or CD8+ T cells sorted from blood, taken in a trial of the OX40 agonist ivuxolimab. The rearrangement joins TRBV21-1 to TRBJ2-3. TRBV21-1 is labeled a pseudogene. This TCR derives from an adult with an advanced solid tumor such as melanoma, head and neck, liver or kidney cancer. The CDR3 sequence is CASKSLSDTQYF. The DNA of the CDR3 is TGTGCCAGCAAGTCGTTGTCAGATACGCAGTATTTT.